This TCR beta chain was sequenced during a study of CD4 T cell repertoires in COVID-19 (TCRdb year 2021). Context from the whole study: To analyze cross-reactivity, CFSE-low cells were expanded with IL-2 for 10 to 11 days and then labeled again and restimulated with spike proteins from other coronaviruses. Naturally processed CD4+ T cell responses to SARS-CoV-2 spike and nucleoprotein were characterized in COVID-19-recovered individuals, and clonal composition was assessed by TCR Vbeta sequencing. TCR Vbeta repertoire analysis of SARS-CoV-2-reactive T cells was conducted at the subset level in a few recovered individuals.

Uncultured memory T cell samples were sequenced directly after ex vivo isolation. From peripheral blood mononuclear cells, the researchers isolated CD4+ total memory, central memory, effector memory and circulating T follicular helper cells. What the study reported, not specific to this receptor: Between about 6 and 25% of SARS-CoV-2 clonotypes were also found in SARS-CoV and/or HKU1 spike-stimulated secondary cultures, consistent with cross-reactivity. Several of the most expanded SARS-CoV-2-reactive clonotypes were shared between two or all three memory subsets, suggesting intraclonal diversification.

Concerning this clone itself: It lacks a known antigen. Base qualities are missing; no much larger clone stands one base away.

The CDR3 sequence holds 14 residues, the cysteine and phenylalanine included. Only the CDR3 part of the read is kept: 42 bases, read in frame from the first base. V and J are trimmed by 5 bases and 5 bases, and the gene matches miss 7 bases of the junction. CDR1 and CDR2, looked up from the germline V gene, are SGHVS and FNYEAQ. The library was made by the immunoSEQ multiplex PCR assay. Under the source paper's analysis protocol: To quantify how much the repertoires of different subsets overlapped, the Chao-Jaccard similarity index was used along with counts of shared clonotypes. Held by TCRdb, this immuneACCESS table contains in-frame sequences only and omits some clones. Under half of the omission traces to an unresolved V gene where checked; the cause of the rest is unknown. V, J and clone size reflect that table, while D and trimming were determined from the DNA. The sample yields 20,000 to 25,000 clones; about nine tenths were counted once. Approximately 0.6% of the sample is taken by the ten largest.

The TCR comes from a human donor who had COVID-19. Source: central memory CD4+ T cells from blood, taken before the COVID-19 pandemic. Interpreted using the paper, the cell subset or site label stands for: CD4+ T central memory cells. Here the chain combines TRBV7-6 and TRBJ2-7; 9 bases in the middle match TRBD2. The sequenced DNA: TGTGCCAGCAGCGGACTAGCGCTTCGAGACGAGCAGTACTTC. It translates as CASSGLALRDEQYF.